The present T cell receptor (beta chain) was sequenced within a study of T cell responses to AZD1222 COVID-19 vaccine. The repertoire was sequenced with immunoSEQ multiplex PCR; TCRdb's copy has only in-frame clones and lacks some. Among about 270,000 clones listed, 85% to 95% were seen once. Study-wide results and caveats: When two AZD1222 doses had been given, Spike-specific TCR breadth and depth rose. Across the whole spike, CD4 TCRs peaked at regions 160-218 and 743-854.

Remarks on this clone: Its antigen is not identified. The same CDR3 can be traced to other DNA sequences in this sample.

Trimming pared 2 bases from V and 5 bases from J, leaving 12 bases between. The CDR3 totals 14 residues. The germline gives CDR1 MNHEY, CDR2 SVGAGI. The chain joins TRBV6-5 to TRBJ1-2; D unresolved. This TCR derives from an adult who received the AZD1222 COVID-19 vaccine. Source: peripheral blood, taken 28 days after the second AZD1222 dose. The CDR3 region is CASSYADRNYGYTF. The DNA for the CDR3 is TGTGCCAGCAGTTACGCGGACCGTAATTATGGCTACACCTTC.